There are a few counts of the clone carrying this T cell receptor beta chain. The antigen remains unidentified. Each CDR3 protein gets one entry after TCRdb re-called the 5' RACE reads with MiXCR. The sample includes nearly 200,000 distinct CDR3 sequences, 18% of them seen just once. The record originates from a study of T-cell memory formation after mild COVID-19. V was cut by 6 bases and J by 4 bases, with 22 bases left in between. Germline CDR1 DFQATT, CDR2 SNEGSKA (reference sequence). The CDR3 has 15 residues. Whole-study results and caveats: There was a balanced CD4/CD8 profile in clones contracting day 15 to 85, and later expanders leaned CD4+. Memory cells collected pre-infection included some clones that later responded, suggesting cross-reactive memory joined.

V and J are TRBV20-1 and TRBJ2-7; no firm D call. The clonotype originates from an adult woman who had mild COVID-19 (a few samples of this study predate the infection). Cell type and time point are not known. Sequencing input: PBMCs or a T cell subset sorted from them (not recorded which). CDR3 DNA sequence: TGCAGTGCCCCAGAACCCGGGTCCGTACGATACGAGCAGTACTTC. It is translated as CSAPEPGSVRYEQYF.